These 25 T cell receptor beta chains share one sample of origin, sequenced in a study of tumor-infiltrating lymphocytes in primary liver carcinoma. Making TCR beta cDNA involved around 520 ng total RNA and a constant-region primer. ARM-PCR was slightly modified, and three nested multiplex PCR rounds with it gave rise to the TCR beta libraries. For roughly 11 cycles apiece, the opening two PCR rounds ran with TRBV1-TRBV30 forward primers and a C-beta reverse primer. TCRdb used MiXCR to reprocess the multiplex PCR reads, holding one entry per CDR3 protein. The table includes 35,000 to 40,000 distinct CDR3 sequences, roughly 74% detected once. From unsorted bulk tissue weighing roughly 17-32 mg, DNA and RNA were co-extracted. The sequenced material came from tumor-adjacent normal liver tissue. All receptors derive from a man aged 35 to 55 with primary liver carcinoma and hepatitis B virus infection.

As regards this clonotype: This CDR3 is missing its conserved last phenylalanine or tryptophan, likely due to a read error. The chain carries TRBV7-9 and TRBJ2-5; D remains unclear. The germline V gene encodes CDR1 SEHNR and CDR2 FQNEAQ (reference sequence). There are 11 residues in the CDR3. The CDR3 loop reads CASSLKEAQYL. The CDR3 DNA is TGTGCCAGCAGCCTGAAAGAGGCCCAGTACCTC.

Comment on this clonotype: Its ends do not fully match the called genes, so a read error is possible. The genes are TRBV4-3 and TRBJ1-1; D is possibly TRBD1 (5 bases). CDR3 length: 16 residues. CDR1 LGHNA and CDR2 YSLEER come from the germline V gene. The CDR3 sequence is CTSSPVGGGMNTEAFF. The CDR3 DNA is TGCACCAGTAGTCCTGTGGGCGGGGGAATGAACACTGAAGCTTTCTTT.

A word on this clonotype: Likely a read error: the CDR3 ends without its conserved phenylalanine or tryptophan. The limits of the CDR3 on the DNA are not certain, so only TCRdb's listed CDR3 is given. The rearrangement joins TRBV6-6 to TRBJ2-1; the table's D gene call, TRBD2, was not cross checked with the DNA. Germline CDR1 reads MNHNY; CDR2 reads SVGAGI (reference sequence). A total of 11 residues make up the CDR3, ends included. CDR3 in amino acids: CASSQLTLPFL.

As to this clonotype: Sequence at one end of the junction differs from germline and may be a read error. The J gene is TRBJ2-7, the V gene TRBV28; 11 bases fit TRBD2. The germline CDR1 and CDR2 sequences are MDHEN and SYDVKM. CDR3 length equals 16 residues. CDR3 amino acids: CAGSPRTSGLSYGQYF. CDR3 nucleotides: TGTGCCGGCAGCCCAAGGACTAGCGGGCTTTCCTACGGGCAGTACTTC.

This clonotype appeared a few times. Likely a read error: the CDR3 ends without its conserved phenylalanine or tryptophan. This rearrangement joins TRBV11-3 to TRBJ2-1; D tentatively fits TRBD1 or TRBD2 (5 bases each). Trimming cost V 5 bases and J 5 bases, with 16 bases left between them. The CDR3 is made up of 15 amino acids. The germline V gene encodes CDR1 SGHNT and CDR2 YENEEA. CDR3 loop: CASSQGRNEDNEQFL. The DNA of the CDR3 is TGTGCCAGCAGCCAGGGACGGAACGAAGACAATGAGCAGTTCCTC.

Concerning this clonotype: A read error may account for a junction end that differs from germline. The rearrangement links TRBV11-2 to TRBJ2-7; no firm D call. The CDR3 extends over 15 amino acids. Germline V CDR1 and CDR2: SGHAT, FQNNGV. As DNA, the CDR3 is TGTGCCAGCAGCCTATCGGCATGGTTTTCCTACGCGCAGTACTTC. This encodes CASSLSAWFSYAQYF.

The rearrangement uses TRBV28 and TRBJ2-2, with TRBD2 identical over 9 bases. This CDR3 has 20 residues. The germline CDR1 and CDR2 sequences are MDHEN and SYDVKM. V lost 5 bases, J lost 14 bases, and 30 bases stayed unmatched. The CDR3 loop is CASSAREAGGHLVNTGKLFF. In DNA form, the CDR3 reads TGTGCCAGCAGTGCCCGGGAAGCGGGAGGCCATCTCGTGAACACCGGGAAACTGTTTTTT. Filled out from reference TRBV28 and TRBJ2-2, the complete variable domain reads DVKVTQSSRYLVKRTGEKVFLECVQDMDHENMFWYRQDPGLGLRLIYFSYDVKMKEKGDIPEGYSVSREKKERFSLILESASTNQTSMYLCASSAREAGGHLVNTGKLFFGEGSRLTVL.

This clonotype turned up a few times. The chain carries TRBV4-1 and TRBJ2-1; D may be TRBD2 (6 bases). Per the germline V gene, CDR1 is MGHRA and CDR2 is YSYEKL. V shed 4 bases and J shed 7 bases, with 17 bases lying between them. This CDR3 region has 15 residues. The CDR3 is CASSPVGGGSNEQFF. Written as DNA, the CDR3 is TGCGCCAGCAGCCCAGTTGGGGGAGGCAGTAATGAGCAGTTCTTC.

At least ten counts were recorded for this clonotype. The V and J genes are TRBV28 and TRBJ1-4; a possible D gene is TRBD1 (6 bases). CDR3 length: 15 residues. Trimming left V 3 bases short and J 7 bases short, with 15 bases between. From germline, CDR1 is MDHEN and CDR2 SYDVKM. The CDR3 DNA reads TGTGCCAGCAGTTTGTACAGGGTGCCGGTTGAAAAACTGTTTTTT. Its protein product is CASSLYRVPVEKLFF.

This clonotype was recorded only once. One end of the junction does not line up with germline, which may come from a read error. The chain uses TRBV4-2 and TRBJ2-7; D is perhaps TRBD1 or TRBD2 (5 bases each). This CDR3 is 15 amino acids long. From germline, CDR1 is LGHNA and CDR2 YNFKEQ. CDR3 in DNA: TGTGCAAGCAGCCAAGATAAGGGGAGCGACTACGAGCGGTACTTC. This sequence encodes CASSQDKGSDYERYF.

A remark on this clonotype: No conserved phenylalanine or tryptophan is present at the end of the CDR3, so a read error is the likely explanation. V usage is TRBV4-3 and J usage is TRBJ2-3; D may correspond to TRBD1 or TRBD2 (6 bases each). The CDR3 totals 17 residues. CDR1 is LGHNA, CDR2 YSLEER, per germline. CDR3: CASSQKGGRDNADTQYY. CDR3 in DNA: TGCGCCAGCAGCCAAAAAGGGGGGCGGGACAACGCAGACACGCAGTATTAT.

This clonotype was recorded only once. An end of the junction does not agree with germline; a read error may underlie this. The J gene is TRBJ2-1, the V gene TRBV11-1; maybe TRBD2 (6 bases). Germline V gene lookup returns CDR1 SGHAT and CDR2 FQDESV (reference sequence). The CDR3 totals 20 residues. CDR3 DNA sequence: TGTGCTAGCAGCATAGGAAAGACTAGTGGGGCCTCACGGTTCGGCAATGAGCAGTTATTC. Residues: CASSIGKTSGASRFGNEQLF.

The count of this clonotype is one. The chain employs TRBV4-1 and TRBJ2-5; D is ambiguous. CDR1 is MGHRA and CDR2 is YSYEKL in the germline V gene. The CDR3 has 12 amino acids. The CDR3 region has the DNA TGCACCGGCAGCCCCGACCGGGAGACCCAGTACTTC. Protein sequence: CTGSPDRETQYF.

Of note for this clonotype: The junction departs from germline at one end; a sequencing error may be responsible. The V call is TRBV11-2, the J call TRBJ2-1, with TRBD2 matching 7 bases. CDR3 length equals 13 residues. Germline CDR1 reads SGHAT; CDR2 reads FQNNGV. The CDR3 region has the DNA TGTGCCATCAGCTTAAGACTAGCCAGTGAGCAGTTCTTC. Its protein product is CAISLRLASEQFF.

This clonotype was counted ten times or more. The CDR3 nucleotides are TGTGCCAGCAGTTTGTTCGGAAACACCATATATTTT. Amino acid sequence: CASSLFGNTIYF. V and J are TRBV28 and TRBJ1-3; D not certain. The germline gives CDR1 MDHEN, CDR2 SYDVKM. The CDR3 loop spans 12 amino acids. Trimming cost V 3 bases and J 4 bases, with 4 bases left between them.

This clonotype has a single count. This may be a read error: a much more frequent sequence differs by one nucleotide. V gene TRBV11-2 combines with J gene TRBJ2-2; 8 nucleotides align to TRBD1. Germline CDR1 SGHAT, CDR2 FQNNGV. The CDR3 runs 15 residues. CDR3 protein: CASGLRDRNTRKLLF. The CDR3 DNA reads TGTGCCAGCGGCTTAAGGGACAGGAACACCAGGAAGCTGCTTTTT.

This rearrangement joins TRBV5-5 to TRBJ1-1; D not resolved. This CDR3 region has 15 residues. V shed 6 bases and J shed 3 bases, with 18 bases lying between them. The germline CDR1 and CDR2 sequences are SGHKS and YYEKEE (reference sequence). The CDR3 loop is CASNHEGELYTEAFF. The CDR3 DNA is TGTGCCAGCAACCATGAGGGTGAGTTGTACACTGAAGCTTTCTTT. Combining the CDR3 with reference TRBV5-5 and TRBJ1-1 gives the whole variable domain DAGVTQSPTHLIKTRGQQVTLRCSPISGHKSVSWYQQVLGQGPQFIFQYYEKEERGRGNFPDRFSARQFPNYSSELNVNALLLGDSALYLCASNHEGELYTEAFFGQGTRLTVV.

This clonotype was recorded at least ten times. This may come from a read error, since a much larger clone is one base off. The gene calls are TRBV14 and TRBJ2-2; TRBD1 matches at 10 bases. This CDR3 comprises 16 residues. In germline, CDR1 is SGHDN, CDR2 FVKESK. In DNA form, the CDR3 reads TGTGCCAGCAGCCAGGGGACAGGGGACCCCACCGGGGAGCTGCTTTTT. The encoded protein is CASSQGTGDPTGELLF.

The chain is built from TRBV6-5 and TRBJ1-3; TRBD1 matches at 8 bases. The CDR3 sequence is 18 residues long. V was pared by 7 bases and J by 0 bases, with 14 bases of the junction left unmatched. Germline CDR1 and CDR2: MNHEY and SVGAGI. The CDR3 sequence: CASNSARDRIISGNTIYF. The CDR3 nucleotides read TGTGCCAGCAATTCAGCCAGGGACAGGATCATCTCTGGAAACACCATATATTTT.

Turning to this clonotype: The final CDR3 position lacks the conserved phenylalanine or tryptophan, pointing to a likely read error. The chain combines TRBV6-2 or TRBV6-3 with TRBJ1-2; no definite D call. CDR3 length: 13 amino acids. Trimming took off 9 bases at V and 3 bases at J, with 14 bases between the two ends. Per germline, CDR1 MNHEY and CDR2 SVGEGT. The CDR3 sequence: CARSPRSDYGYTL. As DNA, the CDR3 is TGTGCCAGGAGCCCCCGGAGCGACTATGGCTACACCCTC.

This clonotype was detected a few times. A single base separates this from a much larger clone, so it may be a read error. CDR3 sequence: CAWSPAAGRFSGALFF. CDR3 coding DNA: TGTGCCTGGAGCCCCGCAGCCGGGCGATTTTCCGGGGCGCTGTTTTTT. V usage is TRBV30 and J usage is TRBJ2-2, with D tentatively TRBD1 or TRBD2 (5 bases each). Per the germline V gene, CDR1 is GTSNPN and CDR2 is SVGIG (reference sequence). The CDR3 runs 16 residues.

Regarding this clonotype: The germline gene is not matched at one end of the junction; a read error may be the cause. The genes are TRBV5-6 and TRBJ2-3; D ambiguous. The CDR3 is made up of 14 amino acids. Germline values: CDR1 SGHDT, CDR2 YYEEEE. The CDR3 nucleotides read TGTGCCAGGAGCTTATTATCAGAGTCGGATACGCGGTACTTT. It yields the protein CARSLLSESDTRYF.

The V gene is TRBV3-1, the J gene TRBJ2-1; D is uncertain. This CDR3 comprises 14 residues. Germline assignment: CDR1 LGHDT and CDR2 YNNKEL (reference sequence). Trimming removed 4 bases from V and 9 bases from J, with 16 bases in between. The CDR3: CASSPPAGVGEQFF. DNA for the CDR3: TGTGCCAGCAGCCCCCCAGCTGGAGTCGGTGAGCAGTTCTTC.

With respect to this clonotype: The junction differs from germline at one of its ends, possibly a read error. The CDR3 coding sequence is TGTGCCAGCAGCCTCGGTGGATCGACTGAAGCTTTCTTC. Protein: CASSLGGSTEAFF. V gene TRBV5-4 combines with J gene TRBJ1-1, with D unresolved. The germline gives CDR1 SGHNT, CDR2 YYREEE (reference sequence). This CDR3 contains 13 residues.

As to this clonotype: Compared with germline, one end of the junction differs, possibly owing to a read error. The genes are TRBV7-9 and TRBJ2-3; D possibly corresponds to TRBD2 (6 bases). Germline CDR1 and CDR2: SEHNR and FQNEAQ (reference sequence). The CDR3 runs 14 residues. The chain's CDR3 is CASSKETGADTQYF. CDR3 in DNA: TGTGCCAGCAGCAAGGAGACGGGAGCCGATACACAGTATTTT. The full variable domain, in which reference TRBV7-9 and TRBJ2-3 provide the parts outside the CDR3, is DTGVSQNPRHKITKRGQNVTFRCDPISEHNRLYWYRQTLGQGPEFLTYFQNEAQLEKSRLLSDRFSAERPKGSFSTLEIQRTEQGDSAMYLCASSKETGADTQYFGPGTRLTVL.